This TCR beta chain was recorded in a study of cytomegalovirus exposure and HLA in healthy donors. Study outcomes and limitations: The likely explanation for a cluster of highly shared sequence variants was sequencing artifact.

This clone was observed a single time. Its antigen is still unknown. 60 Vbeta and 13 Jbeta primers were used in PCR. TCRdb keeps only in-frame clones here, not all; method: immunoSEQ multiplex PCR. In the table there are 100,000 to 120,000 clones, more than 65% of which are singletons. The germline V gene encodes CDR1 SGHDN and CDR2 FVKESK. Trimming took off 6 bases at V and 2 bases at J, with 4 bases between the two ends. The CDR3 has 11 residues. The chain has TRBV14 and TRBJ2-5; D gene uncertain. Sample: PBMCs. The source of this sequence is a young man in good health and CMV-seropositive. The CDR3 DNA is TGTGCCAGCAGTTCACAAGAGACCCAGTACTTC. It encodes CASSSQETQYF. Using reference TRBV14 and TRBJ2-5 for the parts outside the CDR3, the full variable domain is EAGVTQFPSHSVIEKGQTVTLRCDPISGHDNLYWYRRVMGKEIKFLLHFVKESKQDESGMPNNRFLAERTGGTYSTLKVQPAELEDSGVYFCASSSQETQYFGPGTRLLVL.